This TCR beta chain stems from a study of T cell responses to AZD1222 COVID-19 vaccine. The table came from immunoSEQ multiplex PCR; TCRdb's copy has only in-frame clones and leaves some out. The table shows 100,000 or so clones, with 85% to 95% occurring only once. Trimming removed 2 bases from V and 6 bases from J, with 16 bases in between. Germline-derived CDR1 and CDR2 are GTSNPN and SVGIG (reference sequence). The CDR3 contains 15 residues. The material sequenced was peripheral blood, taken on day 0 of AZD1222 vaccination. The clonotype was recovered from an adult in good health. The gene calls are TRBV30 and TRBJ1-4; D is possibly TRBD1 (6 bases). The CDR3 coding sequence is TGTGCCTGGAGTCTTCCGACAGGCGACCATGAAAAACTGTTTTTT. Its protein product is CAWSLPTGDHEKLFF.